Listed below are T cell receptor beta chains from one sample, sequenced in a study of blood T cells in healthy people across ages. TCRdb ran MiXCR on the 5' RACE reads and lists one entry per CDR3 protein. The table includes some 1.7 million distinct CDR3 sequences, roughly 27% detected once. Sequencing input: blood. Receptors were obtained from a woman in her 30s in good health. CDR3s include the opening cysteine and the closing phenylalanine or tryptophan. The D gene is left open where the match is weak. A clone size is listed for some rows: how often the clone was seen (once, few, many), or a class if it is expanded.

d_gene: .; abundance: many; v_gene: TRBV5-6; j_gene: TRBJ2-7; CDR3aa: CASTLADSYEQYF; CDR3nt: TGTGCCAGCACCCTCGCAGACTCCTACGAGCAGTACTTC
d_gene: .; abundance: few; v_gene: TRBV29-1; j_gene: TRBJ1-1; CDR3aa: CSVDAGYRTEAFF; CDR3nt: TGCAGCGTTGACGCAGGTTATCGCACTGAAGCTTTCTTT
d_gene: TRBD2; abundance: few; v_gene: TRBV7-2; j_gene: TRBJ2-7; CDR3aa: CASSSGGATTYEQYF; CDR3nt: TGTGCCAGCAGCTCCGGGGGGGCTACAACCTACGAGCAGTACTTC
d_gene: TRBD2; abundance: few; v_gene: TRBV7-3; j_gene: TRBJ2-3; CDR3aa: CASSAGTSLPDTQYF; CDR3nt: TGTGCCAGCAGCGCCGGGACTAGTCTCCCAGATACGCAGTATTTT
d_gene: TRBD2; abundance: .; v_gene: TRBV3-1; j_gene: TRBJ2-7; CDR3aa: CASSHLLAGGGFDEQYF; CDR3nt: TGTGCCAGCAGCCACCTTTTAGCGGGAGGGGGTTTCGACGAGCAGTACTTC
d_gene: TRBD1; abundance: many; v_gene: TRBV4-3; j_gene: TRBJ2-7; CDR3aa: CASSQGQGAAYEQYF; CDR3nt: TGCGCCAGCAGCCAGGGACAGGGGGCCGCTTACGAGCAGTACTTC
d_gene: TRBD2; abundance: .; v_gene: TRBV29-1; j_gene: TRBJ2-3; CDR3aa: CSVEDLWTSGPTDTQYF; CDR3nt: TGCAGCGTTGAAGACCTTTGGACTAGCGGGCCCACAGATACGCAGTATTTT
d_gene: .; abundance: few; v_gene: TRBV7-8; j_gene: TRBJ2-7; CDR3aa: CASSLGWSDEQYF; CDR3nt: TGTGCCAGCAGCTTAGGCTGGAGTGACGAGCAGTACTTC
d_gene: .; abundance: .; v_gene: TRBV29-1; j_gene: TRBJ2-6; CDR3aa: CSVPGGSGANVLTF; CDR3nt: TGCAGCGTCCCCGGTGGATCTGGGGCCAACGTCCTGACTTTC
d_gene: .; abundance: .; v_gene: TRBV9; j_gene: TRBJ1-6; CDR3aa: CASTWTGTQDTYSPLHF; CDR3nt: TGTGCCAGCACGTGGACTGGAACACAGGACACTTATTCACCCCTCCACTTT
d_gene: .; abundance: .; v_gene: TRBV7-9; j_gene: TRBJ2-5; CDR3aa: CASSPDTDQETQYF; CDR3nt: TGTGCCAGCAGCCCGGACACGGATCAAGAGACCCAGTACTTC
d_gene: .; abundance: few; v_gene: TRBV10-3; j_gene: TRBJ1-3; CDR3aa: CAIGQYGNTIYF; CDR3nt: TGTGCCATTGGACAGTATGGAAACACCATATATTTT
d_gene: TRBD1; abundance: many; v_gene: TRBV28; j_gene: TRBJ2-1; CDR3aa: CASRLSGTGPNEQFF; CDR3nt: TGTGCCAGCCGACTATCCGGGACAGGGCCCAATGAGCAGTTCTTC
d_gene: .; abundance: .; v_gene: TRBV7-9; j_gene: TRBJ2-7; CDR3aa: CASSLSTSLGGAYEQYF; CDR3nt: TGTGCCAGCAGCTTATCTACTTCTCTTGGGGGCGCCTACGAGCAGTACTTC
d_gene: .; abundance: .; v_gene: TRBV20-1; j_gene: TRBJ2-4; CDR3aa: CTARDPQLAKNIQYF; CDR3nt: TGCACTGCTAGAGATCCGCAGCTAGCCAAAAACATTCAGTACTTC
d_gene: .; abundance: .; v_gene: TRBV12-3/TRBV12-4; j_gene: TRBJ1-2; CDR3aa: CASSRRTAYGYTF; CDR3nt: TGTGCCAGCAGTCGTCGGACAGCCTATGGCTACACCTTC
d_gene: .; abundance: .; v_gene: TRBV6-5; j_gene: TRBJ2-1; CDR3aa: CASKSGTDTYNEQFF; CDR3nt: TGTGCCAGCAAGTCGGGGACCGACACATACAATGAGCAGTTCTTC
d_gene: TRBD2; abundance: .; v_gene: TRBV7-2; j_gene: TRBJ2-1; CDR3aa: CASSLTSAQMSYNEQFF; CDR3nt: TGTGCCAGCAGCTTAACTAGCGCCCAAATGTCCTACAATGAGCAGTTCTTC
d_gene: .; abundance: once; v_gene: TRBV19; j_gene: TRBJ1-4; CDR3aa: CASSIVQGGLFF; CDR3nt: TGTGCCAGTAGTATCGTACAGGGTGGGCTGTTTTTT
d_gene: .; abundance: .; v_gene: TRBV5-1; j_gene: TRBJ2-5; CDR3aa: CAGSLRQTQETQYF; CDR3nt: TGCGCCGGCAGCTTGAGACAGACCCAAGAGACCCAGTACTTC
d_gene: TRBD1; abundance: .; v_gene: TRBV4-3; j_gene: TRBJ2-4; CDR3aa: CASSQIGQGGAKNIQYF; CDR3nt: TGCGCCAGCAGCCAAATCGGACAGGGTGGAGCCAAAAACATTCAGTACTTC
d_gene: TRBD1; abundance: .; v_gene: TRBV2; j_gene: TRBJ2-5; CDR3aa: CASRDGTGGGETQYF; CDR3nt: TGTGCCAGCAGGGATGGGACAGGGGGTGGCGAGACCCAGTACTTC
d_gene: TRBD2; abundance: many; v_gene: TRBV3-1; j_gene: TRBJ2-1; CDR3aa: CASSQDPSLAGGYYEQFF; CDR3nt: TGTGCCAGCAGCCAAGACCCCTCCCTAGCGGGAGGGTATTATGAGCAGTTCTTC
d_gene: .; abundance: .; v_gene: TRBV5-1; j_gene: TRBJ1-4; CDR3aa: CASRDWQEKLFF; CDR3nt: TGCGCCAGCAGGGACTGGCAAGAGAAACTGTTTTTT
d_gene: .; abundance: .; v_gene: TRBV29-1; j_gene: TRBJ1-1; CDR3aa: CSVERGYDTEAFF; CDR3nt: TGCAGCGTTGAGAGGGGCTACGACACTGAAGCTTTCTTT
d_gene: .; abundance: .; v_gene: TRBV6-1; j_gene: TRBJ2-5; CDR3aa: CASSVERRETQYF; CDR3nt: TGTGCCAGCAGTGTTGAGAGGCGGGAGACCCAGTACTTC
d_gene: .; abundance: few; v_gene: TRBV20-1; j_gene: TRBJ2-7; CDR3aa: CSARPRGPSYEQYF; CDR3nt: TGCAGTGCTAGACCCCGCGGGCCCTCCTACGAGCAGTACTTC
d_gene: .; abundance: .; v_gene: TRBV6-5; j_gene: TRBJ2-5; CDR3aa: CASSYSQGTAKETQYF; CDR3nt: TGTGCCAGCAGTTACTCCCAAGGGACCGCCAAGGAGACCCAGTACTTC
d_gene: TRBD1; abundance: many; v_gene: TRBV7-9; j_gene: TRBJ1-2; CDR3aa: CASSPGTGPYGYTF; CDR3nt: TGTGCCAGCAGCCCGGGGACAGGGCCCTATGGCTACACCTTC
d_gene: TRBD1; abundance: .; v_gene: TRBV18; j_gene: TRBJ2-7; CDR3aa: CASSPQGDAYEQYF; CDR3nt: TGTGCCAGCTCGCCACAGGGGGATGCCTACGAGCAGTACTTC